The present T cell receptor beta chain was sequenced within a study of T-cell memory formation after mild COVID-19. It was 5'RACE with constant-segment primers that produced the TCR alpha and TCR beta cDNA libraries, which carried sample barcodes and UMIs. A single record per CDR3 protein comes from TCRdb applying MiXCR to the 5' RACE reads. The sample records 290,000 or so distinct CDR3 sequences, approximately 19% being singletons. Study-wide results and caveats: CD4/CD8 balance characterized clones contracting day 15 to 85, and CD4+ skew characterized later expanders. Prior to infection, memory already included some responding clones, suggesting cross-reactive memory joined. Those CD4+ clones that contracted were mainly in CM and EM (CD8+ ones in EMRA).

Between the trimmed V and J ends, which lost 1 base and 3 bases, there was a span of 3 bases. The CDR3 is 12 residues long. Germline V gene lookup returns CDR1 SGHTA and CDR2 FQGNSA. This clonotype was detected only a few times. Its target is unknown. This sequence was found in a man between 18 and 35 years old who had mild COVID-19 (a few samples of this study predate the infection). Cell type and time point are not known. V usage is TRBV7-2 and J usage is TRBJ1-1, with D unresolved. Sequenced sample: PBMCs or a T cell subset sorted from them (not recorded which). CDR3 protein: CASSLVYTEAFF. The CDR3 nucleotides read TGTGCCAGCAGCTTAGTGTACACTGAAGCTTTCTTT. Drawing the rest from reference TRBV7-2 and TRBJ1-1, the complete variable domain is GAGVSQSPSNKVTEKGKDVELRCDPISGHTALYWYRQSLGQGLEFLIYFQGNSAPDKSGLPSDRFSAERTGGSVSTLTIQRTQQEDSAVYLCASSLVYTEAFFGQGTRLTVV.